These 21 T cell receptor beta chains were sequenced from one sample in a study of blood T cells in healthy people across ages. The authors ran a second PCR of about 6 to 12 cycles using a sample-barcoded 5' primer and a J-beta primer mix. TCRdb called the 5' RACE reads again in MiXCR, with one record for every CDR3 protein. Of more than 700,000 distinct CDR3 sequences listed, approximately 53% are singletons. Sequenced input: blood. The receptors stem from a man of 80 years or more in good health.

V is TRBV5-1 and J is TRBJ2-5, with 7 bases matching TRBD2. The end of the DNA fits TRBJ2-4 better, so the J call may be wrong. This CDR3 contains 14 residues. Looked up from germline, CDR1 is SGHRS and CDR2 is YFSETQ. The CDR3 nucleotides are TGCGCCAGCAGCTCCGGGGAGGGCGCAAACATTCAGTACTTC. This codes for CASSSGEGANIQYF.

The chain has TRBV4-2 and TRBJ2-1; tentatively, D is TRBD2 (6 bases). This CDR3 is 16 amino acids long. V was cut by 4 bases and J by 0 bases, with 13 bases left in between. CDR1 and CDR2 from the germline V gene are LGHNA and YNFKEQ. The DNA of the CDR3 is TGTGCCAGCAGCCTGTCAGCGGGTGTCTCCTACAATGAGCAGTTCTTC. Protein product: CASSLSAGVSYNEQFF.

This clonotype showed up just a few times. The rearrangement uses TRBV7-2 and TRBJ1-1; no firm D call. V dropped 1 base and J dropped 4 bases, with 13 bases sitting between them. Germline V gene lookup returns CDR1 SGHTA and CDR2 FQGNSA. The CDR3 extends over 15 amino acids. CDR3 nucleotides: TGTGCCAGCAGCTTAGATTTTTCGCGGGGCACTGAAGCTTTCTTT. This gives the protein CASSLDFSRGTEAFF.

A few counts support this clonotype. The V gene is TRBV5-4, the J gene TRBJ1-1; D may be TRBD1 (5 bases). The germline CDR1 and CDR2 sequences are SGHNT and YYREEE (reference sequence). V lost 2 bases, J lost 1 base, and 12 bases lay in between. The CDR3 consists of 15 residues. The CDR3 region is CASSLRPGQNTEAFF. CDR3 sequence (DNA): TGTGCCAGCAGCTTACGGCCAGGGCAGAACACTGAAGCTTTCTTT.

The chain recombines TRBV3-1 with TRBJ2-5, with D possibly matching TRBD1 (6 bases). This CDR3 is built from 12 residues. The V end was cut by 3 bases, the J end by 12 bases, with 14 bases between. From germline, CDR1 is LGHDT and CDR2 YNNKEL (reference sequence). The CDR3 DNA sequence: TGTGCCAGCAGCCAGCCCCCGCAGGGGAAGTACTTC. Translated, it gives CASSQPPQGKYF.

This clonotype was recorded a few times. The V gene is TRBV29-1, the J gene TRBJ2-1, with 8 bases identical to TRBD1. Trimming at V came to 6 bases and at J to 12 bases, leaving 7 bases not matched to a gene. The CDR3 has 11 residues. Per the germline V gene, CDR1 is SQVTM and CDR2 is ANQGSEA. The DNA of the CDR3 is TGCAGCGTCTTGGACAGGGACTCGCAGTTCTTC. The encoded protein is CSVLDRDSQFF.

This chain uses TRBV30 with TRBJ1-1; D is possibly TRBD1 (6 bases). Germline CDR1 is GTSNPN and CDR2 is SVGIG (reference sequence). V was shortened by 5 bases and J by 1 base, with 17 bases between the two germline ends. The CDR3 length is 15 residues. CDR3 bases: TGTGCCTGGCAGGGGCGGTCCATTTCGAACACTGAAGCTTTCTTT. Protein sequence: CAWQGRSISNTEAFF. The whole variable domain, filled in from reference TRBV30 and TRBJ1-1, reads SQTIHQWPATLVQPVGSPLSLECTVEGTSNPNLYWYRQAAGRGLQLLFYSVGIGQISSEVPQNLSASRPQDRQFILSSKKLLLSDSGFYLCAWQGRSISNTEAFFGQGTRLTVV.

The genes are TRBV7-9 and TRBJ2-5; D tentatively fits TRBD1 or TRBD2 (5 bases each). This CDR3 spans 13 amino acids. Germline CDR1 reads SEHNR; CDR2 reads FQNEAQ (reference sequence). Trimming cost V 7 bases and J 4 bases, with 13 bases left between them. The DNA of the CDR3 is TGTGCCAGCACAGACGCTGGGGGAGAGACCCAGTACTTC. Translating gives CASTDAGGETQYF.

This sequence joins TRBV9 and TRBJ2-4; D perhaps matches TRBD2 (5 bases). CDR3 size: 15 residues. V was pared by 4 bases and J by 1 base, with 12 bases between. CDR1 and CDR2 from the germline V gene are SGDLS and YYNGEE. This chain's CDR3 is CASSPRETAKNIQYF. CDR3 nucleotides: TGTGCCAGCAGCCCACGGGAAACGGCCAAAAACATTCAGTACTTC.

The chain has TRBV5-1 and TRBJ2-3; tentative D call: TRBD1 (7 bases). The germline V and J ends were trimmed by 0 bases and 0 bases, with 11 bases remaining between them. The CDR3 sequence is 16 residues long. The germline V gene has CDR1 SGHRS and CDR2 YFSETQ. CDR3 DNA sequence: TGCGCCAGCAGCTTGGCAGGGGGAGGAAGCACAGATACGCAGTATTTT. Translating gives CASSLAGGGSTDTQYF.

The chain couples TRBV7-3 to TRBJ2-1, with D perhaps TRBD2 (7 bases). The CDR3 has 14 residues. Trimming removed 4 bases from V and 9 bases from J, with 16 bases in between. Germline V CDR1 and CDR2: SGHTA, FQGTGA. CDR3 residues: CASSSSGGGREQFF. As DNA, the CDR3 is TGTGCCAGCAGCTCAAGTGGGGGGGGGCGTGAGCAGTTCTTC.

This clonotype has just a few counts. The V gene is TRBV29-1, the J gene TRBJ1-4; D gene uncertain. The germline gives CDR1 SQVTM, CDR2 ANQGSEA. The CDR3 length is 12 residues. Trimming pared 4 bases from V and 6 bases from J, leaving 9 bases between. CDR3 region: CSVGGNDEKLFF. In DNA, the CDR3 is TGCAGCGTTGGGGGTAATGATGAAAAACTGTTTTTT.

The V and J genes are TRBV3-1 and TRBJ2-5; weak D call: TRBD2 (5 bases). The CDR3 contains 17 residues. Germline V lookup: CDR1 LGHDT, CDR2 YNNKEL (reference sequence). The V gene lost 0 bases and the J gene lost 0 bases, with 14 bases spanning the gap. CDR3: CASSQDRGSIYQETQYF. The CDR3 nucleotides read TGTGCCAGCAGCCAAGATCGGGGTAGCATATACCAAGAGACCCAGTACTTC.

This clonotype was recorded a few times. The CDR3 DNA reads TGCGCCAGCAGCCGCACCACCGGGCCAGGGGAAGAAGAAAAACTGTTTTTT. This sequence encodes CASSRTTGPGEEEKLFF. The V call is TRBV10-2, the J call TRBJ1-4, with D possibly matching TRBD1 (6 bases). The CDR3 extends over 17 amino acids. Trimming took off 6 bases at V and 8 bases at J, with 25 bases between the two ends. The germline CDR1 and CDR2 sequences are WSHSY and SAAADI.

The CDR3 is CASGSILAGGSDTQYF. The CDR3 region has the DNA TGTGCCAGCGGGTCCATACTAGCGGGAGGGTCAGATACGCAGTATTTT. The chain links TRBV25-1 to TRBJ2-3; 13 bases fit TRBD2. With V trimmed by 8 bases and J by 4 bases, 9 bases remained unmatched. CDR1 and CDR2 from the germline V gene are MGHDK and SYGVNS. This CDR3 is built from 16 residues. Full variable domain (missing parts from reference TRBV25-1 and TRBJ2-3): EADIYQTPRYLVIGTGKKITLECSQTMGHDKMYWYQQDPGMELHLIHYSYGVNSTEKGDLSSESTVSRIRTEHFPLTLESARPSHTSQYLCASGSILAGGSDTQYFGPGTRLTVL.

The chain carries TRBV12-3 or TRBV12-4 and TRBJ2-5; 15 bases line up with TRBD2. After removal of 5 bases from V and 11 bases from J, the junction contained 15 bases not matched to a gene. This CDR3 region has 17 residues. The CDR3 loop is CASSPKRTSGRANEQYF. The CDR3 DNA reads as TGTGCCAGCAGTCCGAAACGGACTAGCGGGAGGGCGAATGAGCAGTACTTC.

This rearrangement joins TRBV30 to TRBJ2-4; a possible D gene is TRBD2 (5 bases). The end of the DNA is better explained by TRBJ2-7, so the J call may be wrong. Germline lookup yields CDR1 GTSNPN and CDR2 SVGIG (reference sequence). The CDR3 runs 17 residues. The CDR3 DNA reads as TGTGCCTGGAGTAAAGAACTGAGGGCACTAAGCTCCTACGAGCAGTACTTC. Translation gives CAWSKELRALSSYEQYF.

A few counts support this clonotype. This chain connects TRBV13 to TRBJ2-7, with D perhaps TRBD1 (6 bases). Germline V gene data show CDR1 as PRHDT and CDR2 as FYEKMQ (reference sequence). The ends were cut back, 2 bases at V and 5 bases at J, with 13 bases in the middle. The CDR3 consists of 14 residues. The CDR3 loop is CASSLRSRGDEQYF. CDR3 bases: TGTGCCAGCAGCTTACGTAGCAGGGGTGACGAGCAGTACTTC.

This clonotype was seen only a few times. The chain's CDR3 is CATSEGTSGSIYEQFF. For the CDR3, the DNA is TGTGCCACCAGTGAAGGGACTAGCGGGAGTATCTATGAGCAGTTCTTC. J is TRBJ2-1 and V is TRBV24-1; 14 bases line up with TRBD2. CDR3 length: 16 amino acids. Trimming cost V 4 bases and J 8 bases; bases outside gene matches: 6. Germline values: CDR1 KGHDR, CDR2 SFDVKD.

This clonotype was detected ten times or more. The chain combines TRBV7-2 with TRBJ2-3; TRBD2 aligns across 13 bases. The junction had 11 bases not matched to a gene; V was cut back by 4 bases and J by 1 base. The germline V gene has CDR1 SGHTA and CDR2 FQGNSA. This CDR3 has 19 amino acids. The DNA of the CDR3 is TGTGCCAGCAGCTCCAATAAAGGGACTAGCGGGGTACGCACAGATACGCAGTATTTT. Amino acid sequence: CASSSNKGTSGVRTDTQYF.

The V call is TRBV29-1, the J call TRBJ2-1; D is possibly TRBD2 (5 bases). Trimming shortened V by 2 bases and J by 4 bases, and 15 bases separated the two germline ends. The CDR3 runs 15 residues. Germline CDR1 and CDR2: SQVTM and ANQGSEA. The CDR3 DNA reads as TGCAGCGTTGAAACGTCCAGGAGACTATACAATGAGCAGTTCTTC. This gives the protein CSVETSRRLYNEQFF.